Presented here are 10 T cell receptor beta chains from one specimen sequenced in a study of cytomegalovirus exposure and HLA in healthy donors. PCR amplification relied on 60 Vbeta primers (plus 13 Jbeta primers). Method: immunoSEQ multiplex PCR; TCRdb's copy keeps in-frame clones and lacks some. The data hold some 100,000 clones, with roughly four fifths observed a single time. The sequencing input was PBMCs. The receptors here all came from a male donor in good health and CMV-seropositive.

The chain recombines TRBV4-3 with TRBJ2-7, with 8 bases identical to TRBD1. Trimming cost V 0 bases and J 3 bases; bases outside gene matches: 4. CDR1 and CDR2 from the germline V gene are LGHNA and YSLEER. This CDR3 is built from 15 residues. The CDR3, as DNA: TGCGCCAGCAGCCAAGATCAGGGGGCTCTCTACGAGCAGTACTTC. It yields the protein CASSQDQGALYEQYF.

The V and J genes are TRBV2 and TRBJ1-3; the D gene is possibly TRBD1 (6 bases). Germline-derived CDR1 and CDR2 are SNHLY and FYNNEI. The CDR3 has 15 amino acids. Trimming left V 8 bases short and J 0 bases short, with 14 bases between. This CDR3 is CASAGQFTSGNTIYF. As DNA, the CDR3 is TGTGCCAGCGCCGGACAGTTTACCTCTGGAAACACCATATATTTT.

V is TRBV4-3 and J is TRBJ2-2, with 12 bases matching TRBD2. Germline V gene lookup returns CDR1 LGHNA and CDR2 YSLEER. The CDR3 runs to 17 residues. The V gene end was trimmed by 1 base and the J gene end by 6 bases; junction bases not matched to a gene: 6. CDR3 protein: CASSQGTSGGFAGELFF. In nucleotides, the CDR3 is TGCGCCAGCAGCCAAGGAACTAGCGGGGGGTTTGCCGGGGAGCTGTTTTTT.

The V and J genes are TRBV4-1 and TRBJ2-1; 8 bases fit TRBD2. The germline gives CDR1 MGHRA, CDR2 YSYEKL. This CDR3 has 15 amino acids. Trimming removed 2 bases from V and 3 bases from J; junction bases left unmatched: 3. CDR3 sequence: CASSQRGGLYNEQFF. In DNA form, the CDR3 reads TGCGCCAGCAGCCAACGGGGGGGCCTCTACAATGAGCAGTTCTTC.

This chain uses TRBV7-6 with TRBJ2-1; 7 bases agree with TRBD2. Germline V lookup: CDR1 SGHVS, CDR2 FNYEAQ. V trimming: 1 base; J trimming: 5 bases; junction bases outside the gene matches: 20. The CDR3 extends over 20 amino acids. The CDR3 region has the DNA TGTGCCAGCAGCTTAGTCCAAACTTGGGGGTCCGGGGGGAGGAACAATGAGCAGTTCTTC. It specifies CASSLVQTWGSGGRNNEQFF.

This clone was recorded a few times. The chain has TRBV9 and TRBJ2-3, with 11 bases lining up with TRBD2. CDR3 length: 16 residues. Germline CDR1 and CDR2: SGDLS and YYNGEE. The ends lost 3 bases at V and 3 bases at J; junction bases unmatched: 6. The CDR3 reads CASSAPTSGETDTQYF. The CDR3 bases are TGTGCCAGCAGCGCCCCGACTAGCGGGGAGACAGATACGCAGTATTTT.

CDR3 protein: CASSLFGGTGNTIYF. CDR3 bases: TGTGCCAGCAGCTTATTCGGAGGGACTGGAAACACCATATATTTT. V is TRBV7-6 and J is TRBJ1-3; D not resolved. Germline CDR1 SGHVS, CDR2 FNYEAQ. This CDR3 is 15 amino acids long. V gave up 2 bases and J gave up 2 bases, with 10 bases separating them.

On this clone: One end of the junction fails to match germline, which may point to a read error. The V and J genes are TRBV7-9 and TRBJ2-3; 7 bases agree with TRBD1. CDR3 size: 15 residues. Germline CDR1 SEHNR, CDR2 FQNEAQ (reference sequence). CDR3 nucleotides: TGTTCCAGCAGCTTAGGTCAGGGGGAGTGGGATACGCAGTATTTT. It codes for CSSSLGQGEWDTQYF. The complete variable domain, with remaining parts taken from reference TRBV7-9 and TRBJ2-3, reads DTGVSQNPRHKITKRGQNVTFRCDPISEHNRLYWYRQTLGQGPEFLTYFQNEAQLEKSRLLSDRFSAERPKGSFSTLEIQRTEQGDSAMYLCSSSLGQGEWDTQYFGPGTRLTVL.

DNA for the CDR3: TGTGCCAGTAGCCCTGAGAAGAACGAGCAGTACTTC. Its translation is CASSPEKNEQYF. The chain uses TRBV19 and TRBJ2-7; no firm D call. Germline lookup yields CDR1 LNHDA and CDR2 SQIVND (reference sequence). CDR3 length: 12 residues. V was clipped by 6 bases and J by 5 bases, with 11 bases between them.

CDR3 loop: CASSQARSYEQYF. The CDR3 DNA reads TGTGCCAGCAGCCAGGCCAGATCCTACGAGCAGTACTTC. V is TRBV4-2 and J is TRBJ2-7, with D unresolved. Germline V lookup: CDR1 LGHNA, CDR2 YNFKEQ. This CDR3 contains 13 residues. Between the trimmed V and J ends, which lost 3 bases and 1 base, there was a span of 7 bases.